The rows below give T cell receptor beta chains drawn from one sample of a study of cytomegalovirus exposure and HLA in healthy donors. Generated by immunoSEQ multiplex PCR, the TCRdb table keeps only in-frame clones and is missing some. The data hold approximately 200,000 clones, with over 65% observed a single time. Specimen: PBMCs. These TCRs come from a man between 35 and 55 years old in good health and CMV-seronegative. The conserved cysteine and the conserved F or W are not part of the CDR3 here. Fields, in order: D gene, V gene, J gene, CDR3 protein. D genes are given only for firm matches.

TRBD1	TRBV15	TRBJ1-2	ATSRDGVTGLGIYGYT
TRBD2	TRBV20-1	TRBJ2-4	SASGANIQY
TRBD1	TRBV2	TRBJ1-5	ASSEGQGAGQPQH
.	TRBV4-3	TRBJ2-7	ASSRSGTQGEQY
.	TRBV19	TRBJ2-5	ASSIEGWRGGQETQY
.	TRBV5-6	TRBJ2-7	ASSLWDISAYEQY
TRBD2	TRBV27	TRBJ2-7	ASSLSTSGRVEQY
TRBD1	TRBV5-8	TRBJ1-1	ASSLRGLGTEAF
TRBD2	TRBV6-5	TRBJ2-1	ASSYSRSSGGNEQF
TRBD2	TRBV19	TRBJ2-1	ASSIRGGYNEQF
TRBD2	TRBV9	TRBJ2-3	ASSVSGGTDTQY
.	TRBV27	TRBJ2-3	ASSLSLIKEEY
.	TRBV29-1	TRBJ1-1	SVDSVGGNTEAF
.	TRBV7-9	TRBJ2-4	ASSLNGVRYIQY
TRBD2	TRBV19	TRBJ2-1	ASSMGAGRLAGNNEQF
TRBD1	TRBV7-3	TRBJ1-1	ASSMTGGIAMNTEAF
TRBD2	TRBV7-9	TRBJ2-7	ASSSSGTITYEQY
.	TRBV7-8	TRBJ2-5	ASSSLDRGETQY
.	TRBV7-2	TRBJ2-7	ASSVSPVIEQY
TRBD2	TRBV7-8	TRBJ2-3	ASSFASGSFTDTQY